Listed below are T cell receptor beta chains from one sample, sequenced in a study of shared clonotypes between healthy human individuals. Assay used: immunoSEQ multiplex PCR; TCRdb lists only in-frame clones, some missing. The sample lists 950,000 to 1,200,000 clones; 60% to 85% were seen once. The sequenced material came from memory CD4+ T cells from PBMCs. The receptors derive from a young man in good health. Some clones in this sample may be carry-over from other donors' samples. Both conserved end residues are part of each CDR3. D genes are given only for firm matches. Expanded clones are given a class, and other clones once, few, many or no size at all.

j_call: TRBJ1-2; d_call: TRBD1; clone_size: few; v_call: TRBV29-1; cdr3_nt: TGCAGCGTATCAGGGGGCGCGGGCTATGGCTACACCTTC; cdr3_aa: CSVSGGAGYGYTF
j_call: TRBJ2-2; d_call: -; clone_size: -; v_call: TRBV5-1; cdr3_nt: TGCGCCAGCAGCCCCCAGGGCCCGAACACCGGGGAGCTGTTTTTT; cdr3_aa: CASSPQGPNTGELFF
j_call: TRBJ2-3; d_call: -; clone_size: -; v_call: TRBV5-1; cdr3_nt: TGCGCCAGCAGCTTCGCGGGCCCTAGCACAGATACGCAGTATTTT; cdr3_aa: CASSFAGPSTDTQYF
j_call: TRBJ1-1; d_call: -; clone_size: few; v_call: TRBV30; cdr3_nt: TGTGCCTGGAGTGTACAGGCCTACACTGAAGCTTTCTTT; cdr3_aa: CAWSVQAYTEAFF
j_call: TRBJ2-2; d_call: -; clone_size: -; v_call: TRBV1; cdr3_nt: TGCACCAGCAGCCAAGTCCGTGTCCGCCATGGTACACCAAATATGGACACCGGGGAGCTGTTTTTT; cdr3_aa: CTSSQVRVRHGTPNMDTGELFF
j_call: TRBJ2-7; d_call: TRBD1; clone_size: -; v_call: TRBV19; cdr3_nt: TGTGCCAGTAGTATACGGGGACAGGGGGCCCCCGAGCAGTACTTC; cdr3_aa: CASSIRGQGAPEQYF
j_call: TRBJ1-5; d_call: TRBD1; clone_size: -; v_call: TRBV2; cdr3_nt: TGTGCCAGCAGTGGCTGGACAGGGGGCCCGCCCCAGCATTTT; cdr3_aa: CASSGWTGGPPQHF
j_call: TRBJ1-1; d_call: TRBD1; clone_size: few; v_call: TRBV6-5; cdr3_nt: TGTGCCAGCAGCCGGCGGACAGGGGGTAACGCTGAAGCTTTCTTT; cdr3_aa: CASSRRTGGNAEAFF
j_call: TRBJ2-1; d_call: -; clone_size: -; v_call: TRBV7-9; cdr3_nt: TGTGCCAGCAGCCGCACCAGGGCGCAGCCAGGGGATGAGCAGTTCTTC; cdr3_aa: CASSRTRAQPGDEQFF
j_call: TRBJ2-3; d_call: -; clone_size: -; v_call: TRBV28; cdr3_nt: TGTGCCAGCAGGGGGGGACTGGATACGCAGTATTTT; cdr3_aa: CASRGGLDTQYF
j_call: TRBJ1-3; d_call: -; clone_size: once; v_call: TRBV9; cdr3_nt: TGTGCCAGCAGCGGTTCCCCAACCAGCACCATATATTTT; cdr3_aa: CASSGSPTSTIYF
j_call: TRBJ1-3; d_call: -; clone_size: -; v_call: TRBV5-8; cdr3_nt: TGTGCCAGCAGCGGGCGGGGGAGCTCTGGAAACACCATATATTTT; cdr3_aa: CASSGRGSSGNTIYF
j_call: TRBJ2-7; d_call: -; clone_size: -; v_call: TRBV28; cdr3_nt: TGTGCCAGCAGTTCGGGGGTAGTGGCCGGCTACGAGCAGTACTTC; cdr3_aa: CASSSGVVAGYEQYF
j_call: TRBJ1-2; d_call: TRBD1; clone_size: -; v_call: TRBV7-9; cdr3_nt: TGTGCCAGCAGCTTCGAGGGGGCGTATGGCTACACCTTC; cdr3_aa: CASSFEGAYGYTF
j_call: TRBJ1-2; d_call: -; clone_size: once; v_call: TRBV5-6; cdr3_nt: TGTGCCAGCAGCTTGGAACGGAACTATGGCTACACCTTC; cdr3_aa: CASSLERNYGYTF
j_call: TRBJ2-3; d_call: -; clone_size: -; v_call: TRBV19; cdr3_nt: TGTGCCAGTAGTTATGTCGGCAGGATGGATACGCAGTATTTT; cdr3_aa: CASSYVGRMDTQYF
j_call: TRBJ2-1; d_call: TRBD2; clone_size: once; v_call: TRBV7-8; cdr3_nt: TGTGCCAGCAGGACTGAAGCGGGAGTGTACAATGAGCAGTTCTTC; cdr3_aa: CASRTEAGVYNEQFF
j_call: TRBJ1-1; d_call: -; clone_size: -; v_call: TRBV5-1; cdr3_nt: TGCGCCAGCAGCCAGATCCCGGGACACTCCCGGCGGACTGAAGCTTTCTTT; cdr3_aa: CASSQIPGHSRRTEAFF
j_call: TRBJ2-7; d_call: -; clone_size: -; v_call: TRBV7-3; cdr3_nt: TGTGCCAGCAGTCGGGGCGGCTCCTACGAGCAGTACTTC; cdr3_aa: CASSRGGSYEQYF
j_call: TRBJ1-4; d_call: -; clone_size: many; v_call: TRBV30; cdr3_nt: TGTGCCTGGAATCTGTTGACTAATGAAAAACTGTTTTTT; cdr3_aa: CAWNLLTNEKLFF
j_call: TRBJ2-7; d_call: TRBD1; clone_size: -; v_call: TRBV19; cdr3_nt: TGTGCCAGTAGTATCGGACCTCGGGACAGTTACGAGCAGTACTTC; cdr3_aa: CASSIGPRDSYEQYF
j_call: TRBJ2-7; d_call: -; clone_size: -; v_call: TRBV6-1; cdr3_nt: TGTGCCACCCGGGCCCCCACGCGGGACGAGCAGTACTTC; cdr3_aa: CATRAPTRDEQYF
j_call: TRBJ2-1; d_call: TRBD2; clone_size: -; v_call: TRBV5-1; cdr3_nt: TGCGCCAGCAGCTTACTAGCGGGAAGGGATGAGCAGTTCTTC; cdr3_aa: CASSLLAGRDEQFF
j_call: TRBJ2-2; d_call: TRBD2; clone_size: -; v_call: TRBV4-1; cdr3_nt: TGCGCCAGCAGCCACGACGGGACTAGCGGGAGGGTAAACTACGGGGAGCTGTTTTTT; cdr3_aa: CASSHDGTSGRVNYGELFF
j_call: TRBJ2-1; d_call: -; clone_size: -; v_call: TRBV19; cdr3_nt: TGTGCCAGTAGTAGGGCATACAATGAGCAGTTCTTC; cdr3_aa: CASSRAYNEQFF
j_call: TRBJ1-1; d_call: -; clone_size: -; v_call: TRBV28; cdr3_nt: TGTGCCAGCAGCAACTCAGTGAACACTGAAGCTTTCTTT; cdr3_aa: CASSNSVNTEAFF
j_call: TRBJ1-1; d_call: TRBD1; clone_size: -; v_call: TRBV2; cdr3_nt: TGTGCCAGCAGTAGACAGGGCTCGGTCACTGAAGCTTTCTTT; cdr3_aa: CASSRQGSVTEAFF
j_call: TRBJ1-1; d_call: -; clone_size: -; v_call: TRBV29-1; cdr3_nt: TGCAGCGTTGCGGCCACGTTGAACACTGAAGCTTTCTTT; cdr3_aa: CSVAATLNTEAFF
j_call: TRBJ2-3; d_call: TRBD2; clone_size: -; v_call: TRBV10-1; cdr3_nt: TGCGCCAGCCAAGGACTAGCGGGCCCCACAGATACGCAGTATTTT; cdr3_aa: CASQGLAGPTDTQYF
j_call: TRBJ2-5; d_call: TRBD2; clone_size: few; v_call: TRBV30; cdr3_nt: TGTGCCTGGACGGGGGGGGAGACCCAGTACTTC; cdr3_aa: CAWTGGETQYF
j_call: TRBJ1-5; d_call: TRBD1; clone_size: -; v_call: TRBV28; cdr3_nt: TGTGCCAGCAGCCCGACAGGGTGGCAGCCCCAGCATTTT; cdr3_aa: CASSPTGWQPQHF
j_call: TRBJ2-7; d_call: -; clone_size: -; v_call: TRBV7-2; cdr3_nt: TGTGCCAGCAGAAAAGGGCCCTTAGACGAGCAGTACTTC; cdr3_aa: CASRKGPLDEQYF
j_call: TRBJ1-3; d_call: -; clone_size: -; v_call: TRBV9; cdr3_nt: TGTGCCAGCAGCGTAGATGCCCAAATCTCCTCGGGAAACACCATATATTTT; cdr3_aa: CASSVDAQISSGNTIYF